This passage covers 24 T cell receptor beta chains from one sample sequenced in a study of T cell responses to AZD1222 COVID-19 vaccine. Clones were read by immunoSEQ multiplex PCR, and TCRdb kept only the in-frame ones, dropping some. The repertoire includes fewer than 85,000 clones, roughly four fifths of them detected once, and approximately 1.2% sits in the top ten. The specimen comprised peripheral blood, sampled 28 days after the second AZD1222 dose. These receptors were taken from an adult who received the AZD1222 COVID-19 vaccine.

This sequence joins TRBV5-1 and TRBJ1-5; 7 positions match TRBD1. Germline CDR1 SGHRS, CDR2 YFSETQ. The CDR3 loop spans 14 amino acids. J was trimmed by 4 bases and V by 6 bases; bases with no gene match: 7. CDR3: CASTGRGNNQPQHF. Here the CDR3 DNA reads TGCGCCAGCACGGGCAGGGGGAATAATCAGCCCCAGCATTTT.

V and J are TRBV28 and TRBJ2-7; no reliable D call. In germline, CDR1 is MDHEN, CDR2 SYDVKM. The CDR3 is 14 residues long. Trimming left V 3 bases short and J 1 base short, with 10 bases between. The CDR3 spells CASSLFRQSYEQYF. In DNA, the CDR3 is TGTGCCAGCAGTTTGTTTAGGCAGTCCTACGAGCAGTACTTC.

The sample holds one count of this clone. The CDR3: CASSRGQGFVGSPLHF. DNA of the CDR3: TGCGCCAGCAGCCGAGGACAGGGCTTTGTAGGTTCACCCCTCCACTTT. The chain has TRBV4-3 and TRBJ1-6, with 8 nucleotides matching TRBD1. This CDR3 region has 16 residues. Germline V gene sequence: CDR1 LGHNA, CDR2 YSLEER. Losses at the gene ends were 4 bases for V and 9 bases for J; bases not matched to a gene: 11.

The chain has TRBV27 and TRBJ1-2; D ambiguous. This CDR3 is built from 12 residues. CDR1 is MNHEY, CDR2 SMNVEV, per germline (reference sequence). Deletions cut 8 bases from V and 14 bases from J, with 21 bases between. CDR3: CASGLLDRPWTF. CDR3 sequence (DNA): TGTGCCAGCGGACTACTGGACCGTCCTTGGACCTTC.

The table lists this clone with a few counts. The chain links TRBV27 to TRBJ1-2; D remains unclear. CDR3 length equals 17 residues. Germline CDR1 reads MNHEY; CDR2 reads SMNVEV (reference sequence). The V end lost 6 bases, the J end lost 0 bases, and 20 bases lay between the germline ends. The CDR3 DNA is TGTGCCAGCAGCCATGACGCTCACTCGGCTACTAACTATGGCTACACCTTC. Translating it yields CASSHDAHSATNYGYTF.

CDR3 coding DNA: TGTGCCTACCTCCCACAGGGTTCGTACAATGAGCAGTTCTTC. It specifies CAYLPQGSYNEQFF. J is TRBJ2-1 and V is TRBV30; D is possibly TRBD1 (6 bases). CDR3 size: 14 residues. The V end was cut by 7 bases, the J end by 4 bases, with 17 bases between. CDR1 GTSNPN and CDR2 SVGIG come from the germline V gene (reference sequence).

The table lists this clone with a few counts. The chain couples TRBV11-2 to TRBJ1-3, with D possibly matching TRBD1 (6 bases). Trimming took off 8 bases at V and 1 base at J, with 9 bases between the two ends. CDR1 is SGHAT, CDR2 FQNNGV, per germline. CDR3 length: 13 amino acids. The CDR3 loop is CASSQGSGNTIYF. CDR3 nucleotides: TGTGCCAGCTCACAGGGTTCTGGAAACACCATATATTTT.

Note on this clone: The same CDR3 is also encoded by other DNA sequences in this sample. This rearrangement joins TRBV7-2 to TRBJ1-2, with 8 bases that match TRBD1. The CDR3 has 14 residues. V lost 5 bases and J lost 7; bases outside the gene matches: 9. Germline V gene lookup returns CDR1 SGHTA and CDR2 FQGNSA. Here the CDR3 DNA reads TGTGCCAGCAGCCGCCGTGGACAGGGCTCTGGCTACACCTTC. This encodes CASSRRGQGSGYTF.

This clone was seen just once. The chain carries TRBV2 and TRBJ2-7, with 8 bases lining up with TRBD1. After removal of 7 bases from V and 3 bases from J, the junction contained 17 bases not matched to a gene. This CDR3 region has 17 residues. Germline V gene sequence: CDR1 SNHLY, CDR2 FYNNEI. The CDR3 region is CASTLRGTGAPIYEQYF. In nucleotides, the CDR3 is TGTGCCAGCACCCTACGCGGGACAGGCGCTCCCATCTACGAGCAGTACTTC.

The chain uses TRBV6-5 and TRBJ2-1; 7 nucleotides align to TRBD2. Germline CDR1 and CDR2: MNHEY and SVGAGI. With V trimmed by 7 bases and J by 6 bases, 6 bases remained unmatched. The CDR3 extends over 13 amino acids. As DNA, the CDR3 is TGTGCCAGCACCCCGACTAGCCTCAATGAGCAGTTCTTC. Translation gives CASTPTSLNEQFF.

CDR3 bases: TGTGCCAGCAGCTTACGCCGGGACAGGAACACTGAAGCTTTCTTT. Translation gives CASSLRRDRNTEAFF. The genes are TRBV7-2 and TRBJ1-1, with 7 nucleotides matching TRBD1. Germline CDR1 is SGHTA and CDR2 is FQGNSA. V lost 2 bases and J lost 1; bases outside the gene matches: 4. The CDR3 covers 15 residues.

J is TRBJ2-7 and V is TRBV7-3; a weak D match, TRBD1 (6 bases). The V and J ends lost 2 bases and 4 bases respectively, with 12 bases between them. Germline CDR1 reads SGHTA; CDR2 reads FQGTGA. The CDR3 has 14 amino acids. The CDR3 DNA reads TGTGCCAGCAGCTTAGCAGGGGCTCAATACGAGCAGTACTTC. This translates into CASSLAGAQYEQYF.

DNA for the CDR3: TGTGCCAGCAGCTTTTGGTCTAGCGGAACCTACGAGCAGTACTTC. Amino acids: CASSFWSSGTYEQYF. This chain joins TRBV12-1 and TRBJ2-7; TRBD2 is taken as the D call from the table, unchecked against the DNA. TRBV12-1 has pseudogene status. This CDR3 comprises 15 residues.

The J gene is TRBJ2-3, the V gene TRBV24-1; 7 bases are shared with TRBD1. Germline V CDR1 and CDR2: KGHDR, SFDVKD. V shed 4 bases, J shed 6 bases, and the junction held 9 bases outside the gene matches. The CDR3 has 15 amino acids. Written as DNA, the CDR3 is TGTGCCACCAGTGACCTTAGGGACAGCTCGGATACGCAGTATTTT. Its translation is CATSDLRDSSDTQYF.

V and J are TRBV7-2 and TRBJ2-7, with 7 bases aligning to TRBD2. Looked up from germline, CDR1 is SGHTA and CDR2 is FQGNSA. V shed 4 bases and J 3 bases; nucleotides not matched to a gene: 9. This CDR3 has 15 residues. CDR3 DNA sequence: TGTGCCAGCAGCTCCGAGGCCCTAGCGGTCTACGAGCAGTACTTC. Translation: CASSSEALAVYEQYF.

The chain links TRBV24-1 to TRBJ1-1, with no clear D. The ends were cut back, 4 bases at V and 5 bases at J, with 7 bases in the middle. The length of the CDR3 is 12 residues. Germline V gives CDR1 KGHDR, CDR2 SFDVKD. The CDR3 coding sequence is TGTGCCACCAGTGACTCTTGGACTGAAGCTTTCTTT. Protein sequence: CATSDSWTEAFF.

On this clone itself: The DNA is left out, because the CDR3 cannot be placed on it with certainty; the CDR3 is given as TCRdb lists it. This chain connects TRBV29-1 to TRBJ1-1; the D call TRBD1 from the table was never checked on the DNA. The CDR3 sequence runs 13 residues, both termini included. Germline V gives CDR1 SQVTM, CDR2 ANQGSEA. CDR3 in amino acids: CSVGQGAGGFSFF.

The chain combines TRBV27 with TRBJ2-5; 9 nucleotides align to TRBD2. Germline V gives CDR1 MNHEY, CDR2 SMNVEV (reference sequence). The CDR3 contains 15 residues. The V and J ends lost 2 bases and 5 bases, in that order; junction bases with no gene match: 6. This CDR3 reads CASSLIGLAKETQYF. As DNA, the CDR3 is TGTGCCAGCAGTTTAATAGGACTAGCGAAGGAGACCCAGTACTTC.

CDR3 loop: CAWSVEARDGYTF. The CDR3 coding sequence is TGTGCCTGGAGTGTAGAGGCTAGGGATGGCTACACCTTC. The chain is built from TRBV30 and TRBJ1-2; D unclear. V was shortened by 0 bases and J by 6 bases, with 11 bases between the two germline ends. CDR1 and CDR2 (germline): GTSNPN, SVGIG (reference sequence). CDR3 length: 13 amino acids.

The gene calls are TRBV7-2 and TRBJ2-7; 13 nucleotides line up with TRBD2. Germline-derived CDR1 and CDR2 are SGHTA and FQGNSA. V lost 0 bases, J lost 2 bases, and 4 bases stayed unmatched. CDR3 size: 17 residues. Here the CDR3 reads CASSLAPLAGGPYEQYF. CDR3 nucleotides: TGTGCCAGCAGCTTAGCACCACTAGCGGGAGGGCCCTACGAGCAGTACTTC.

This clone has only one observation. The CDR3 bases are TGCAGCGTTGGCGGGGCAGCTGAAGCTTTCTTT. It encodes CSVGGAAEAFF. The chain is built from TRBV29-1 and TRBJ1-1; TRBD1 is a possible D gene (5 bases). Trimming shortened V by 4 bases and J by 6 bases, and 9 bases separated the two germline ends. Germline CDR1 is SQVTM and CDR2 is ANQGSEA. The CDR3 runs 11 residues. Full variable domain (remainder filled in from reference TRBV29-1 and TRBJ1-1): SAVISQKPSRDICQRGTSLTIQCQVDSQVTMMFWYRQQPGQSLTLIATANQGSEATYESGFVIDKFPISRPNLTFSTLTVSNMSPEDSSIYLCSVGGAAEAFFGQGTRLTVV.

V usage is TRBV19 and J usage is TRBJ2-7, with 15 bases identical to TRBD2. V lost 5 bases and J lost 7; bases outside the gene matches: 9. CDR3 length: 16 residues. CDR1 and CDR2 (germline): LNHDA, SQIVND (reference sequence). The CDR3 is CASSGRGTSGRSEQYF. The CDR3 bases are TGTGCCAGTAGTGGCAGAGGGACTAGCGGGAGGTCGGAGCAGTACTTC.

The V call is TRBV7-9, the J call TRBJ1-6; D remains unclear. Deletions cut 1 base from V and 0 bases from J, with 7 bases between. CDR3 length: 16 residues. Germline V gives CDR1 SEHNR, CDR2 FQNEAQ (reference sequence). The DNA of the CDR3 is TGTGCCAGCAGCTTAGTAGGAGGCTCCTATAATTCACCCCTCCACTTT. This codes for CASSLVGGSYNSPLHF.

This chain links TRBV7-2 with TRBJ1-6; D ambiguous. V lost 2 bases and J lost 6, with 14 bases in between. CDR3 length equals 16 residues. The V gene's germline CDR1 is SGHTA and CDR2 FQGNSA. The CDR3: CASSLFGRRINSPLHF. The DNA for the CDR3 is TGTGCCAGCAGCTTATTCGGGAGGAGGATTAATTCACCCCTCCACTTT.